These 15 T cell receptor beta chains were sequenced from one sample in a study of shared clonotypes between healthy human individuals. Profiling relied on immunoSEQ multiplex PCR, and the TCRdb table lists in-frame clones only, not all of them. This sample has approximately 2.4 million clones, with approximately 96% found just once. The specimen was naive CD4+ T cells sorted from blood. Specified subset: CD45RA+ positively selected. The receptor set was obtained from a man in his late teens or twenties in good health.

This rearrangement joins TRBV18 to TRBJ2-5; 10 nucleotides line up with TRBD1. There are 15 residues in the CDR3. V dropped 4 bases and J dropped 2; count of bases not matched to a gene: 4. The V gene's germline CDR1 is KGHSH and CDR2 LQKENI. The CDR3 protein is CASSQGQGQQETQYF. The DNA of the CDR3 is TGTGCCAGCTCACAGGGACAGGGGCAACAAGAGACCCAGTACTTC.

The gene calls are TRBV9 and TRBJ2-1, with unresolved D. V gave up 0 bases and J gave up 1 base, with 5 bases separating them. Germline lookup yields CDR1 SGDLS and CDR2 YYNGEE. The CDR3 extends over 14 amino acids. The CDR3 reads CASSVDQSYNEQFF. The CDR3 nucleotides are TGTGCCAGCAGCGTAGATCAGTCCTACAATGAGCAGTTCTTC.

Note on this clone: Other DNA sequences of this sample code for an identical CDR3. The chain combines TRBV5-1 with TRBJ2-7; 10 nucleotides agree with TRBD1. The germline V gene encodes CDR1 SGHRS and CDR2 YFSETQ. This CDR3 contains 14 residues. The V gene end was trimmed by 2 bases and the J gene end by 5 bases; junction bases not matched to a gene: 4. The CDR3 DNA reads as TGCGCCAGCAGCTTAGGGGACAGGGGAAACGAGCAGTACTTC. It specifies CASSLGDRGNEQYF. Using reference TRBV5-1 and TRBJ2-7 for the parts outside the CDR3, the full variable domain is KAGVTQTPRYLIKTRGQQVTLSCSPISGHRSVSWYQQTPGQGLQFLFEYFSETQRNKGNFPGRFSGRQFSNSRSEMNVSTLELGDSALYLCASSLGDRGNEQYFGPGTRLTVT.

The CDR3 loop is CASSQALTRDYEQYF. The CDR3 DNA reads as TGTGCCAGCAGCCAGGCCCTTACGCGGGACTACGAGCAGTACTTC. The V and J genes are TRBV5-5 and TRBJ2-7; weak D call: TRBD2 (6 bases). The CDR3 extends over 15 amino acids. Germline V lookup: CDR1 SGHKS, CDR2 YYEKEE (reference sequence). V gave up 4 bases and J gave up 3 bases, with 17 bases separating them.

J is TRBJ2-5 and V is TRBV20-1; weak D call: TRBD1 (6 bases). V dropped 3 bases and J dropped 13 bases, with 15 bases sitting between them. The CDR3 is 11 residues long. CDR1 is DFQATT and CDR2 is SNEGSKA in the germline V gene (reference sequence). The CDR3 bases are TGCAGTGCTAGGGGTCAGGGGTCTCCGTACTTC. It is translated as CSARGQGSPYF.

This clone is a singleton in its sample. This rearrangement joins TRBV28 to TRBJ2-5, with D possibly being TRBD2 (6 bases). Germline V gives CDR1 MDHEN, CDR2 SYDVKM. The CDR3 extends over 16 amino acids. V lost 2 bases to trimming and J lost 7 bases, with 20 bases between them. Here the CDR3 reads CASSLVSGGGTRTQYF. The DNA for the CDR3 is TGTGCCAGCAGTTTAGTTTCCGGGGGTGGTACTCGGACCCAGTACTTC.

J is TRBJ2-2 and V is TRBV28, with 11 bases identical to TRBD1. Germline CDR1 is MDHEN and CDR2 is SYDVKM. Trimming at V came to 5 bases and at J to 4 bases, leaving 3 bases not matched to a gene. The CDR3 extends over 15 amino acids. CDR3 loop: CASSLGQGATGELFF. The CDR3 DNA reads as TGTGCCAGCAGTCTCGGACAGGGGGCCACCGGGGAGCTGTTTTTT.

Details on this clone: This same CDR3 is encoded by further DNA sequences in the sample. In DNA, the CDR3 is TGTGCCAGCTCACCCCCTACGGGGGACGAGCAGTACTTC. This encodes CASSPPTGDEQYF. This chain joins TRBV18 and TRBJ2-7, with D possibly TRBD2 on 6 matching bases. Trimming removed 3 bases from V and 5 bases from J, with 11 bases in between. The germline V gene has CDR1 KGHSH and CDR2 LQKENI. The CDR3 has 13 residues.

This rearrangement joins TRBV28 to TRBJ2-7; D is possibly TRBD1 (6 bases). CDR1 and CDR2 from the germline V gene are MDHEN and SYDVKM. Trimming took off 7 bases at V and 1 base at J, with 14 bases between the two ends. The CDR3 extends over 14 amino acids. CDR3 bases: TGTGCCAGCACTGAGGGGGTACGGTCCTACGAGCAGTACTTC. Its protein product is CASTEGVRSYEQYF.

The gene calls are TRBV5-1 and TRBJ2-7, with 9 positions matching TRBD2. V shed 1 base, J shed 6 bases, and the junction held 8 bases outside the gene matches. This CDR3 is 15 amino acids long. CDR1 and CDR2 from the germline V gene are SGHRS and YFSETQ. The CDR3 sequence is CASSLKGGGASEQYF. The CDR3 bases are TGCGCCAGCAGCTTGAAAGGCGGGGGGGCCTCCGAGCAGTACTTC.

V usage is TRBV7-2 and J usage is TRBJ2-7, with 7 bases identical to TRBD2. V lost 4 bases, J lost 3 bases, and 6 bases stayed unmatched. Germline loops: CDR1 SGHTA, CDR2 FQGNSA. This CDR3 has 14 amino acids. CDR3 in DNA: TGTGCCAGCAGCTCCCAGGGAGGGGACTACGAGCAGTACTTC. Its protein is CASSSQGGDYEQYF.

This rearrangement joins TRBV2 to TRBJ2-5; 10 bases are a match to TRBD2. The CDR3 has 16 amino acids. Unmatched junction bases numbered 10, after V lost 2 bases and J lost 7 bases. Germline-derived CDR1 and CDR2 are SNHLY and FYNNEI. The CDR3 DNA reads TGTGCCAGCAGTGAACTAATGGTAGCGGGGGGTGGGACCCAGTACTTC. Amino acids: CASSELMVAGGGTQYF. Complete variable domain (other parts from reference TRBV2 and TRBJ2-5): EPEVTQTPSHQVTQMGQEVILRCVPISNHLYFYWYRQILGQKVEFLVSFYNNEISEKSEIFDDQFSVERPDGSNFTLKIRSTKLEDSAMYFCASSELMVAGGGTQYFGPGTRLLVL.

The chain couples TRBV7-9 to TRBJ2-3, with D possibly being TRBD2 (5 bases). CDR1 and CDR2 (germline): SEHNR, FQNEAQ (reference sequence). The CDR3 is 14 amino acids. V was shortened by 11 bases and J by 2 bases, with 17 bases between the two germline ends. The CDR3 loop reads CAANQAGATDTQYF. The CDR3 nucleotides are TGTGCCGCCAATCAGGCGGGCGCCACAGATACGCAGTATTTT.

The rearrangement uses TRBV19 and TRBJ1-5, with D possibly TRBD1 on 6 matching bases. Between the trimmed V and J ends, which lost 4 bases and 5 bases, there was a span of 15 bases. The CDR3 totals 15 residues. Germline CDR1 LNHDA, CDR2 SQIVND (reference sequence). CDR3 amino acids: CASSKGRDTHQPQHF. The CDR3 DNA reads as TGTGCCAGTAGTAAGGGTCGGGACACCCATCAGCCCCAGCATTTT.

The genes are TRBV5-4 and TRBJ2-2; D is possibly TRBD2 (5 bases). Germline CDR1 SGHNT, CDR2 YYREEE (reference sequence). This CDR3 comprises 16 residues. V was pared by 0 bases and J by 8 bases, with 17 bases between. The CDR3: CASSLDTGMNGGELFF. CDR3 bases: TGTGCCAGCAGCTTGGATACGGGGATGAATGGAGGGGAGCTGTTTTTT.